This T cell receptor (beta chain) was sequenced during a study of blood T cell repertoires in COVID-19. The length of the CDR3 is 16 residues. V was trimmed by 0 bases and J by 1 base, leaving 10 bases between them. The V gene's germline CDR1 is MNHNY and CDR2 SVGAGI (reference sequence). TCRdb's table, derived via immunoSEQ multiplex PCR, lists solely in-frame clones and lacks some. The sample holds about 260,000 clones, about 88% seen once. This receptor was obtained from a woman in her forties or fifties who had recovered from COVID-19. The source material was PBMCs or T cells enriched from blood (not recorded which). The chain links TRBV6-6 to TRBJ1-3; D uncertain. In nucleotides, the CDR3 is TGTGCCAGCAGTTACTCGAACCCAGATTCTGGAAACACCATATATTTT. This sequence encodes CASSYSNPDSGNTIYF.